The clone carrying this T cell receptor beta chain has more than one count but fewer than ten. What it recognizes is unknown. Before sequencing, viral peptide pools were used by the ViraFEST assay to expand antigen-specific CD4+ T cells. Culture lasted about nine days before CD4+ T cell isolation. Prior SARS-CoV-2 infection was absent in the vaccine recipients, as shown by negative nucleocapsid antibodies. Supplemented with 9.5 to 10 IU/ml IL-2 and 10 ug/ml peptides, about 2 million PBMC per well were kept in culture. CDR1 and CDR2 from the germline V gene are SGDLS and YYNGEE. Trimming pared 2 bases from V and 0 bases from J, leaving 3 bases between. The CDR3 has 13 amino acids. This specimen comes from a study of vaccination effects on CD4 cells after COVID-19. Study results and limitations: Missing from the study were early post-infection timepoints, and its convalescent patients were few.

The repertoire was sequenced with immunoSEQ multiplex PCR; TCRdb's copy has only in-frame clones and lacks some. The sample gives tens of thousands of clones, approximately 70% of which show up once; under 4.5% is in the top ten. The J gene is TRBJ2-1, the V gene TRBV9; D gene ambiguous. The sequences come from CD4+ T cells from PBMCs cultured with HCoV-OC43 spike peptides, collected before COVID-19 vaccination. As to subset: HCoV-OC43 spike overlapping peptide pool stimulation. The sequence was obtained from a human donor who received a COVID-19 vaccine. CDR3 DNA: TGTGCCAGCAGCGTTAACTCCTACAATGAGCAGTTCTTC. Translated: CASSVNSYNEQFF.